This TCR beta chain originates from a study of blood T cell repertoires in COVID-19. In the study overall: Whether acute or convalescent, the COVID-19 samples came from the United States, Italy and Spain. PBMCs, B-cell-depleted T cells, or T cells provided the cDNA or gDNA that made up the material.

Authors' processing steps: Amplified reference gene primers provided the basis for estimating nucleated cell counts. Profiling relied on immunoSEQ multiplex PCR, and the TCRdb table lists in-frame clones only, not all of them. The D gene and trimming were derived from the DNA, and the V and J assignments and clone size from that table. The sample lists about 130,000 clones; approximately 80% were seen once. The CDR3 length is 13 residues. The germline CDR1 and CDR2 sequences are ENHRY and SYGVKD. Trimming shortened V by 3 bases and J by 2 bases, and 5 bases separated the two germline ends. The source is a man aged 55 to 70 with acute or convalescent COVID-19. Sequencing was performed on peripheral blood. The rearrangement uses TRBV10-3 and TRBJ1-5; no definite D call. CDR3 loop: CAISEQGNQPQHF. The CDR3 DNA sequence: TGTGCCATCAGTGAACAAGGCAATCAGCCCCAGCATTTT.